These T cell receptor beta chains were read from a single sample in a study of blood T cell repertoires in COVID-19. Produced via immunoSEQ multiplex PCR; TCRdb's table is partial and in-frame only. The sample has under 200,000 clones; 70% to 90% are singletons. What was sequenced was peripheral blood. The receptors were sampled from a woman aged 45-59 years with COVID-19, enrolled during active disease. CDR3s include the opening cysteine and the closing phenylalanine or tryptophan. D genes are given only for firm matches. Rows give clone size only sometimes, using once, few, many, or a class for an expanded clone.

>TRBJ1-1|NA|NA|TRBV4-1
CASSQETVNTEAFF
TGCGCCAGCAGCCAAGAAACAGTTAACACTGAAGCTTTCTTT
>TRBJ2-3|NA|NA|TRBV7-9
CASSLAGGGDTQYF
TGTGCCAGCAGCTTAGCGGGGGGAGGAGATACGCAGTATTTT
>TRBJ1-5|NA|TRBD1|TRBV24-1
CATSDAGTGWQPQHF
TGTGCCACCAGTGACGCCGGGACAGGGTGGCAGCCCCAGCATTTT
>TRBJ2-5|NA|TRBD2|TRBV7-2
CATKRGDGTQYF
TGTGCCACCAAGCGGGGGGACGGGACCCAGTACTTC
>TRBJ1-2|few|TRBD1|TRBV24-1
CATSGTGQGRGYTF
TGTGCCACCAGTGGGACGGGACAGGGCCGTGGCTACACCTTC
>TRBJ1-6|NA|NA|TRBV3-1/TRBV3-2
CASSQGGGRVPLHF
TGTGCCAGCAGCCAAGGGGGAGGGCGGGTACCCCTCCACTTT
>TRBJ1-1|NA|TRBD1|TRBV6-5
CASSPPGTGGTEAFF
TGTGCCAGCAGTCCGCCCGGGACAGGGGGCACTGAAGCTTTCTTT
>TRBJ1-1|once|TRBD1|TRBV6-1
CASSERQGSSEAFF
TGTGCCAGCAGTGAACGACAGGGCTCGAGCGAAGCTTTCTTT
>TRBJ2-5|NA|NA|TRBV5-1
CASSLFSGDEETQYF
TGCGCCAGCAGCTTGTTCTCGGGGGACGAAGAGACCCAGTACTTC
>TRBJ2-2|NA|NA|TRBV5-1
CASSQDNTGELFF
TGCGCCAGCAGCCAGGATAACACCGGGGAGCTGTTTTTT
>TRBJ2-7|few|TRBD1|TRBV10-1
CASSRTGDYEQYF
TGCGCCAGCAGCAGGACAGGGGATTACGAGCAGTACTTC
>TRBJ1-4|NA|NA|TRBV18
CASSPGPGYYEKLFF
TGTGCCAGCTCACCAGGGCCAGGGTACTATGAAAAACTGTTTTTT
>TRBJ1-5|NA|NA|TRBV2
CASSELGGGRRPQHF
TGTGCCAGCAGTGAATTGGGTGGTGGGCGTCGGCCCCAGCATTTT
>TRBJ2-6|NA|NA|TRBV7-3
CASSLLAFGANVLTF
TGTGCCAGCAGCTTGCTAGCTTTTGGGGCCAACGTCCTGACTTTC
>TRBJ1-6|NA|TRBD1|TRBV9
CASSVSGTGDSPLHF
TGTGCCAGCAGCGTATCTGGGACAGGGGATTCACCCCTCCACTTT
>TRBJ2-5|NA|TRBD1|TRBV11-3
CASSSLTGGWETQYF
TGTGCCAGCAGCTCGCTTACAGGGGGCTGGGAGACCCAGTACTTC
>TRBJ1-2|NA|NA|TRBV3-1/TRBV3-2
CASSQAPRGGAGYTF
TGTGCCAGCAGCCAAGCGCCGAGGGGAGGGGCTGGCTACACCTTC
>TRBJ2-5|NA|TRBD2|TRBV11-2
CASSLDQAGRWGETQYF
TGTGCCAGCAGCTTAGACCAAGCGGGGAGGTGGGGTGAGACCCAGTACTTC